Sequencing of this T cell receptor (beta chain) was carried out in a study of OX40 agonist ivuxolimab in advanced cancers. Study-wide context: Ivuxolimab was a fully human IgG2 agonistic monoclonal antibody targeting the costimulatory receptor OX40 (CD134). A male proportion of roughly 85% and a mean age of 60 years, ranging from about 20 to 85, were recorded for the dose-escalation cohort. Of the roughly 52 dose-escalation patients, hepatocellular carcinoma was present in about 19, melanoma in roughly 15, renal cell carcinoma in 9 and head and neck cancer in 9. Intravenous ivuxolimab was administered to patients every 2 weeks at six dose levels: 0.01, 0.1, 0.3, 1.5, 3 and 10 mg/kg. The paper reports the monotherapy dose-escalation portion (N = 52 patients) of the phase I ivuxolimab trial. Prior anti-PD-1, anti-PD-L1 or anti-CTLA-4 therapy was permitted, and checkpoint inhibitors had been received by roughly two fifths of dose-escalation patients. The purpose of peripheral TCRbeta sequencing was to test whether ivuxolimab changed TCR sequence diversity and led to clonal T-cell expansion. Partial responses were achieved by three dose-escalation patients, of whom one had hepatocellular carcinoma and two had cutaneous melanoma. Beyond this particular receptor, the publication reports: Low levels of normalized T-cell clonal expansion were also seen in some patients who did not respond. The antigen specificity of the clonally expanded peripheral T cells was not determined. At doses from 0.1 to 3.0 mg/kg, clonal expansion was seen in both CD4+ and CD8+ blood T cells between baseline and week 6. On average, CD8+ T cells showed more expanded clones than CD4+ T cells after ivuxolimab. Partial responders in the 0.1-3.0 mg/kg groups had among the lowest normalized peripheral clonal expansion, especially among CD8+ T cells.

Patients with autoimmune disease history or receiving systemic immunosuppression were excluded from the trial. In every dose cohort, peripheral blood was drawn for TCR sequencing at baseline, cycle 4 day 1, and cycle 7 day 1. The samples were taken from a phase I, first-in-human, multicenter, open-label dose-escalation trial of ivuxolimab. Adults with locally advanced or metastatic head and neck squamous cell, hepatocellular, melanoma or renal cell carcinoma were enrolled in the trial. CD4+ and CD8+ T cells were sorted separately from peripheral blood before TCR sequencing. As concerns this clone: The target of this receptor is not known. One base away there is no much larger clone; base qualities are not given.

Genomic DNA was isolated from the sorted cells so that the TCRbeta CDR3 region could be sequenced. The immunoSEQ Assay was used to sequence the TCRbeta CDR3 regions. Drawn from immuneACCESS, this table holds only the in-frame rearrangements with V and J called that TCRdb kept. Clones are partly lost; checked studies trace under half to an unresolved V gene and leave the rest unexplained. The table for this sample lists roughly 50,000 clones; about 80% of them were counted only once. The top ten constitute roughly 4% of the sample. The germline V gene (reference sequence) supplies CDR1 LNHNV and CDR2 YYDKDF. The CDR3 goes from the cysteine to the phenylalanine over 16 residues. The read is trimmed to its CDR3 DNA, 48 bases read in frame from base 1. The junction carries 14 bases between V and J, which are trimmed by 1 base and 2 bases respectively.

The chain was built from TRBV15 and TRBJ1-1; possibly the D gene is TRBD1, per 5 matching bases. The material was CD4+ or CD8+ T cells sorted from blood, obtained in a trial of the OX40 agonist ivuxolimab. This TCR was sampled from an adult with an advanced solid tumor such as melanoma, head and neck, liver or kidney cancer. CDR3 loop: CATSRGSTGFNTEAFF. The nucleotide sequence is TGTGCCACCAGCAGAGGGTCTACAGGCTTTAACACTGAAGCTTTCTTT.